This T cell receptor beta chain was observed in a study of beta chain features in type 1 diabetes. Turning to this clone: Its target is unknown.

Study results and caveats: Fewer insertions but more deletions were seen at VDJ junctions in type 1 diabetes patients. Type 1 diabetes patients had moderately but significantly shorter TCRB CDR3s in all four CD4+ subsets.

The authors reverse transcribed all of the isolated RNA, so sequencing captured expressed TCRB transcripts. Using immunoSEQ multiplex PCR, the repertoire was profiled, and TCRdb retains in-frame clones only, with some absent. The table records 240,000 or so clones, around 21% of them present only once. The trim removed 4 bases at V and 2 bases at J, leaving 9 bases unmatched. The CDR3 runs to 17 residues. Germline assignment: CDR1 SGHRS and CDR2 YFSETQ. This chain uses TRBV5-1 with TRBJ2-1; 10 bases agree with TRBD2. The sequence was obtained from a woman in her forties with type 1 diabetes. The source material was naive CD4+ T cells from blood. The CDR3 region has the DNA TGCGCCAGCAGCCTGGGGTTAGCGGGGGGTACCTACAATGAGCAGTTCTTC. This translates into CASSLGLAGGTYNEQFF.